This is a list of T cell receptor beta chains from one sample in a study of T cell responses to AZD1222 COVID-19 vaccine. The table came from immunoSEQ multiplex PCR; TCRdb's copy has only in-frame clones and leaves some out. This sample has 130,000 to 150,000 clones; 75% to 95% occur once, and the top ten carry about 3%. Sample: peripheral blood, taken on day 0 of MenACWY control vaccination. These receptors originate from an adult in good health. Each CDR3 is given with its conserved first and last residue. A D gene is named only where the DNA matches it firmly. Size is omitted from some rows. Given values are once, few, many or a class for expanded clones.

TRBV28,NA,NA,TRBJ1-1,14,CASSLTGNPTEAFF
TRBV2,TRBD1,NA,TRBJ1-2,13,CASSLGTGGGYTF
TRBV5-5,NA,NA,TRBJ2-7,12,CASSLVGYEQYF
TRBV4-1,NA,NA,TRBJ1-1,18,CASSQDLIRRREKTEAFF
TRBV19,NA,NA,TRBJ2-3,13,CASSEGSPDTQYF
TRBV7-8,NA,NA,TRBJ1-2,13,CASSLATDYGYTF
TRBV2,NA,once,TRBJ1-1,13,CASSEGGLTEAFF
TRBV29-1,NA,NA,TRBJ1-1,11,CSVGTYTEAFF
TRBV11-2,NA,NA,TRBJ1-2,16,CASSLVSGRGNYGYTF
TRBV6-5,NA,NA,TRBJ2-3,14,CASSSAPDVDTQYF
TRBV6-1,NA,NA,TRBJ1-2,13,CASSDGGPGRYTF
TRBV6-6,NA,NA,TRBJ1-5,12,CASSHGEGPQHF
TRBV6-5,TRBD1,NA,TRBJ1-1,15,CASSPSGGRGTEAFF
TRBV9,TRBD1,NA,TRBJ1-1,14,CASSVGDRRTEAFF
TRBV19,NA,NA,TRBJ1-2,15,CASSIQGARNYGYTF
TRBV18,TRBD1,NA,TRBJ1-2,15,CASSPRGQGDQGYTF
TRBV12-3/TRBV12-4,NA,NA,TRBJ1-2,13,CASKGTADYGYTF
TRBV19,NA,NA,TRBJ2-1,16,CASSMLAGSSYNEQFF
TRBV10-3,NA,NA,TRBJ1-1,13,CAISGKAGTEAFF
TRBV5-1,NA,NA,TRBJ1-2,14,CASSLEPTNYGYTF
TRBV28,NA,NA,TRBJ2-1,12,CASSLLEGEQFF
TRBV10-2,NA,NA,TRBJ2-1,17,CASSALRPGVGYNEQFF
TRBV18,NA,NA,TRBJ1-4,12,CASSPTNEKLFF
TRBV5-5,NA,NA,TRBJ1-2,14,CASSSTGGPYGYTF